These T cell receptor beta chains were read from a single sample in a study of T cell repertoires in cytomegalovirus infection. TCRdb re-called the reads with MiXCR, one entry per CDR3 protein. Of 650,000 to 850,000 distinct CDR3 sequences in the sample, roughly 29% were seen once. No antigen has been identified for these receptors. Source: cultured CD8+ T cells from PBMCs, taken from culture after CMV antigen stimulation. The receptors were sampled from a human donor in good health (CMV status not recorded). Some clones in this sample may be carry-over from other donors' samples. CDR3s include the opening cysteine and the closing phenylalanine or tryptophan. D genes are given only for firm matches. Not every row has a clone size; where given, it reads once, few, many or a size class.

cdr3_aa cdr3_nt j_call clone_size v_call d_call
CASSPGRPDTIYF TGTGCCAGCAGCCCAGGACGGCCCGACACCATATATTTT TRBJ1-3 few TRBV11-1 .
CASSLAGAEGNTIYF TGTGCCAGCAGTTTAGCAGGGGCGGAAGGAAACACCATATATTTT TRBJ1-3 . TRBV28 .
CASSGPTSGEVVKKTQYF TGTGCCAGCAGTGGTCCGACTAGCGGGGAGGTAGTAAAAAAGACCCAGTACTTC TRBJ2-5 few TRBV6-1 TRBD2
CASSTGTGSSTDTQYF TGTGCCAGTAGTACCGGGACAGGGTCTAGCACAGATACGCAGTATTTT TRBJ2-3 . TRBV19 TRBD1
CASSLGQPVHFYGYTF TGTGCCAGCAGTTTAGGACAGCCAGTCCATTTCTATGGCTACACCTTC TRBJ1-2 . TRBV25-1 .
CAVAGDTQYF TGTGCTGTGGCGGGAGATACGCAGTATTTT TRBJ2-3 . TRBV6-6 .
CASSNRDRWQGEQFF TGTGCCAGCAGCAACCGGGACAGGTGGCAGGGTGAGCAGTTCTTC TRBJ2-1 many TRBV7-2 TRBD1
CASSSRRGALADTQYF TGTGCCAGCAGCTCCCGGCGGGGGGCGCTGGCAGATACGCAGTATTTT TRBJ2-3 few TRBV7-8 TRBD2
CASSAGTSLGTEAFF TGTGCCAGTAGCGCGGGGACGTCACTGGGCACTGAAGCTTTCTTT TRBJ1-1 few TRBV19 .
CASSEWRQGNEQFF TGTGCCAGCAGTGAATGGCGACAGGGCAATGAGCAGTTCTTC TRBJ2-1 . TRBV6-1 TRBD1
CASSLVLGNNEQFF TGTGCCAGCAGCTTAGTGCTAGGGAACAATGAGCAGTTCTTC TRBJ2-1 . TRBV7-9 .
CASRETTGLRNIQYF TGTGCCAGCAGGGAAACCACAGGTCTCCGAAACATTCAGTACTTC TRBJ2-4 . TRBV2 .
CASSQDDLATNEKLFF TGCGCCAGCAGCCAAGATGACCTAGCAACTAATGAAAAACTGTTTTTT TRBJ1-4 . TRBV4-1 .
CASSFGQGGTIYF TGTGCCAGCAGCTTTGGACAGGGAGGCACCATATATTTT TRBJ1-3 . TRBV5-6 TRBD1
CASRDLAGYNEQFF TGTGCCAGCAGGGACCTAGCGGGGTACAATGAGCAGTTCTTC TRBJ2-1 . TRBV6-5 TRBD2
CASSFRDSGEQYF TGTGCCAGCAGCTTCCGGGACTCAGGGGAGCAGTACTTC TRBJ2-7 . TRBV7-9 .
CASRHSSFEQETQYF TGTGCCAGCCGCCATAGTTCATTCGAACAAGAGACCCAGTACTTC TRBJ2-5 . TRBV2 .
CASSLTGTGGREQYF TGTGCCAGCAGCTTAACCGGGACAGGGGGTCGCGAGCAGTACTTC TRBJ2-7 few TRBV7-6 TRBD1
CASSALAGEIDTQYF TGTGCCAGCAGTGCCCTAGCGGGGGAAATAGATACGCAGTATTTT TRBJ2-3 many TRBV6-2/TRBV6-3 TRBD2
CSVEDPGTQYF TGCAGCGTTGAAGATCCCGGAACCCAGTACTTC TRBJ2-5 few TRBV29-1 .
CASSLAASTDTQYF TGTGCCAGCAGCTTAGCGGCTAGCACAGATACGCAGTATTTT TRBJ2-3 many TRBV12-3/TRBV12-4 .
CASSLKREAGGGEAFF TGTGCCAGCAGCTTGAAAAGAGAAGCAGGGGGCGGCGAGGCTTTCTTT TRBJ1-1 few TRBV5-4 TRBD1
CASSQDPNTGELFF TGCGCCAGCAGCCAAGATCCGAACACCGGGGAGCTGTTTTTT TRBJ2-2 few TRBV4-1 .
CASSFPGTSLYNEQFF TGTGCCAGCAGCTTTCCCGGGACTAGCCTTTACAATGAGCAGTTCTTC TRBJ2-1 few TRBV7-8 TRBD2
CASSHLAGQGETEAFF TGCGCCAGCAGCCATCTGGCGGGACAGGGGGAGACTGAAGCTTTCTTT TRBJ1-1 few TRBV5-1 TRBD1
CASSSQGSNQPQHF TGTGCCAGCAGCTCACAGGGGAGCAATCAGCCCCAGCATTTT TRBJ1-5 many TRBV7-8 TRBD1
CSAPGTSGGQSEQYF TGCAGTGCTCCCGGGACTAGCGGGGGCCAGAGCGAGCAGTACTTC TRBJ2-7 . TRBV20-1 TRBD2
CASSPTGGYEQYF TGTGCCAGCAGTCCGACAGGGGGGTACGAGCAGTACTTC TRBJ2-7 many TRBV12-3/TRBV12-4 TRBD1
CASSTGTGWTGELFF TGTGCCAGCAGTACCGGGACAGGGTGGACCGGGGAGCTGTTTTTT TRBJ2-2 few TRBV2 TRBD1
CASTLRVNGWQVNTEAFF TGTGCCAGCACCTTACGGGTCAATGGTTGGCAGGTGAACACTGAAGCTTTCTTT TRBJ1-1 many TRBV7-4 .
CASSPQGAYGYTF TGTGCCAGCAGCCCCCAAGGGGCCTATGGCTACACCTTC TRBJ1-2 few TRBV7-9 .
CASSLVSRAGVGDTGELFF TGTGCCAGCAGCTTAGTGTCGCGGGCAGGGGTCGGCGACACCGGGGAGCTGTTTTTT TRBJ2-2 few TRBV7-8 .
CAARQISNYGYTF TGTGCCGCTAGACAGATCTCAAACTATGGCTACACCTTC TRBJ1-2 . TRBV7-9 .
CASSLELAGETDTQYF TGTGCCAGCAGTTTAGAGCTAGCGGGGGAAACAGATACGCAGTATTTT TRBJ2-3 few TRBV12-3/TRBV12-4 TRBD2
CASSLAAQGPGEQFF TGTGCCAGCAGCTTGGCAGCTCAGGGTCCGGGGGAGCAGTTCTTC TRBJ2-1 . TRBV5-4 .
CASREWRNTGELFF TGTGCCAGCAGGGAGTGGAGGAACACCGGGGAGCTGTTTTTT TRBJ2-2 . TRBV6-6 .
CASSQGPGAFF TGTGCCAGTAGCCAGGGGCCGGGGGCTTTCTTT TRBJ1-1 few TRBV19 .
CASVLRDILPDTQYF TGTGCCAGCGTCTTACGGGACATTTTACCAGATACGCAGTATTTT TRBJ2-3 . TRBV5-8 .
CAINIADTQYF TGTGCCATCAATATCGCAGATACGCAGTATTTT TRBJ2-3 . TRBV10-3 .
CASNPLGTSFHEQFF TGTGCCAGCAACCCGCTCGGGACTAGCTTCCATGAGCAGTTCTTC TRBJ2-1 . TRBV9 TRBD2
CASSLWGQNQPQHF TGTGCCAGCAGCTTGTGGGGCCAAAACCAGCCCCAGCATTTT TRBJ1-5 few TRBV28 .
CASSLWTTNTGELFF TGTGCCAGCAGTTTATGGACAACGAACACCGGGGAGCTGTTTTTT TRBJ2-2 . TRBV12-3/TRBV12-4 .
CASIPSDSFHEQYF TGTGCCAGCATCCCTTCCGACAGTTTCCACGAGCAGTACTTC TRBJ2-7 many TRBV7-2 .
CASSYHDSFGNTIYF TGTGCCAGCAGTTACCATGACAGCTTCGGAAACACCATATATTTT TRBJ1-3 . TRBV6-8 .